One and the same sample provided the 10 T cell receptor beta chains below, sequenced in a study of blood T cell repertoires in COVID-19 (dated by TCRdb to about 2020). Libraries were constructed by the immunoSEQ multiplex PCR assay. TCRdb obtained this table from immuneACCESS and retained in-frame rearrangements with V and J assigned. These tables miss some clones; where compared with another copy, unresolved V genes account for less than half of the shortfall, and the remainder is unexplained. This sample holds hundreds of thousands of clones; 80% to 90% were observed only once. The leading ten clones occupy around 9.3% of the sample. The sequencing input was PBMCs or T cells enriched from blood (not recorded which). The origin of the receptors is a woman between 50 and 59 years old who had recovered from COVID-19.

This chain links TRBV18 with TRBJ1-2, with 8 bases fitting TRBD1. CDR1 and CDR2 (germline): KGHSH, LQKENI. The CDR3 length is 13 residues. Germline trimming cut 0 bases from V and 6 bases from J; bases unmatched to any gene: 0. The CDR3 bases are TGTGCCAGCTCACCACCGGACAGGGATGGCTACACCTTC. Its protein is CASSPPDRDGYTF.

The chain is built from TRBV25-1 and TRBJ1-2; 10 bases align to TRBD1. The CDR3 runs to 16 residues. Germline V gives CDR1 MGHDK, CDR2 SYGVNS. Trimming at V came to 5 bases and at J to 2 bases, leaving 8 bases not matched to a gene. CDR3 residues: CASSTQTGGGNYGYTF. DNA for the CDR3: TGTGCCAGCAGTACACAGACAGGGGGCGGCAACTATGGCTACACCTTC.

This rearrangement joins TRBV5-8 to TRBJ2-3; 8 bases align to TRBD2. From germline, CDR1 is SGHTS and CDR2 YDEGEE. This CDR3 is built from 18 residues. The V gene end was trimmed by 2 bases and the J gene end by 0 bases; junction bases not matched to a gene: 11. CDR3 sequence: CASSFGAGATLSTDTQYF. DNA for the CDR3: TGTGCCAGCAGCTTTGGAGCGGGGGCTACTCTCAGCACAGATACGCAGTATTTT. Based on the CDR3 plus reference TRBV5-8 and TRBJ2-3, the full variable domain is EAGVTQSPTHLIKTRGQQATLRCSPISGHTSVYWYQQALGLGLQFLLWYDEGEERNRGNFPPRFSGRQFPNYSSELNVNALELEDSALYLCASSFGAGATLSTDTQYFGPGTRLTVL.

The V call is TRBV28, the J call TRBJ1-5, with D possibly matching TRBD1 (5 bases). The CDR3 consists of 14 residues. Trimming shortened V by 8 bases and J by 5 bases, and 16 bases separated the two germline ends. Germline V CDR1 and CDR2: MDHEN, SYDVKM. CDR3 sequence (DNA): TGTGCCAGCGTACTCAGTTTAGGGGATCAGCCCCAGCATTTT. Protein sequence: CASVLSLGDQPQHF.

This chain links TRBV2 with TRBJ1-6, with 8 positions matching TRBD1. Trimming removed 11 bases from V and 5 bases from J; junction bases left unmatched: 11. Germline values: CDR1 SNHLY, CDR2 FYNNEI. The CDR3 length is 15 residues. The CDR3 protein is CASLGDRPHNSPLHF. CDR3 coding DNA: TGTGCCTCCCTCGGGGACAGGCCTCATAATTCACCCCTCCACTTT.

This rearrangement joins TRBV12-3 or TRBV12-4 to TRBJ2-3; D ambiguous. The CDR3 is 11 amino acids. V was cut by 5 bases and J by 6 bases, with 6 bases left in between. The CDR3 is CASSTGDTQYF. The CDR3 DNA is TGTGCCAGCAGTACCGGGGATACGCAGTATTTT.

This chain uses TRBV5-1 with TRBJ1-2; TRBD1 matches at 9 bases. CDR3 length: 15 amino acids. V lost 4 bases and J lost 7; bases outside the gene matches: 11. Germline-derived CDR1 and CDR2 are SGHRS and YFSETQ. This CDR3 is CASSLDTGGGTGYTF. The CDR3 DNA is TGCGCCAGCAGCCTGGATACAGGGGGCGGAACTGGCTACACCTTC.

The chain employs TRBV3-1 (or the pseudogene TRBV3-2) and TRBJ2-7; a weak D match, TRBD2 (5 bases). V was clipped by 1 base and J by 6 bases, with 10 bases between them. The CDR3 consists of 13 residues. Germline-derived CDR1 and CDR2 are LGHDT and YNNKEL (reference sequence). CDR3: CASSQVSGIEQYF. Written as DNA, the CDR3 is TGTGCCAGCAGCCAAGTATCCGGGATCGAGCAGTACTTC.

The rearrangement links TRBV7-2 to TRBJ2-1; 11 positions agree with TRBD2. Germline CDR1 SGHTA, CDR2 FQGNSA. CDR3 length equals 14 residues. V gave up 8 bases and J gave up 9 bases; unmatched junction bases: 9. CDR3 in amino acids: CASCSGGEGVEQFF. The DNA of the CDR3 is TGTGCCAGCTGTAGCGGGGGGGAAGGGGTTGAGCAGTTCTTC.

The chain has TRBV7-2 and TRBJ1-5; D is unclear. The CDR3 totals 13 residues. Germline V gene lookup returns CDR1 SGHTA and CDR2 FQGNSA. Trimming stripped 4 bases from V and 4 bases from J, with 8 bases between. The CDR3 reads CASSSRDNQPQHF. CDR3 DNA: TGTGCCAGCAGCTCCCGAGATAATCAGCCCCAGCATTTT.